This T cell receptor beta chain was found in a study of shared clonotypes between healthy human individuals. About the research overall: In total, the donors were a couple of women and a few men aged 18 to 49.

Measured with immunoSEQ multiplex PCR; TCRdb has only the in-frame clones, and not every one. The sample has about 700,000 clones, roughly 70% seen once. The CDR3 is 14 residues long. CDR1 and CDR2 (germline): SNHLY, FYNNEI. V dropped 0 bases and J dropped 5 bases, with 10 bases sitting between them. Study-wide results and limits: Compared with clonotypes that all four donors shared, non-shared clonotypes had lower generation probabilities.

On this clone: The antigen is undetermined.

The study drew its donors from healthy HIV-negative adults without recent acute infections or vaccinations. A CD45RA+ naive subset and a CD45RA-negative memory subset were split from CD4+ cells. The J gene is TRBJ1-2, the V gene TRBV2; D not resolved. Sequenced: memory CD4+ T cells sorted from blood. Subset meaning: CD45RA-negative fraction. The TCR comes from a woman younger than 45 in good health. In nucleotides, the CDR3 is TGTGCCAGCAGTGAAGCGCCTACAGCATATGGCTACACCTTC. Amino acid sequence: CASSEAPTAYGYTF.